This note documents a single T cell receptor beta chain sequence. Its target is unknown. This entry comes from a study of OX40 agonist ivuxolimab in advanced cancers. About the study: Patients enrolled in dose escalation were diagnosed with hepatocellular carcinoma, melanoma, renal cell or head and neck cancer. In three patients, partial responses were observed, one with hepatocellular carcinoma and two with cutaneous melanoma.

Study findings and constraints: The average count of expanded clones was higher among CD8+ T cells than among CD4+.

The protocol was immunoSEQ multiplex PCR, while the TCRdb copy is restricted to in-frame clones and leaves out a portion. The sample records roughly 91,000 clones, more than 95% being singletons. This CDR3 is 15 amino acids long. CDR1 is MGHRA, CDR2 YSYEKL, per germline. V lost 1 base and J 6 bases, leaving 15 bases between the germline ends. The chain joins TRBV4-1 to TRBJ1-1; a weak D match, TRBD1 (6 bases). The source of this sequence is an adult with an advanced solid tumor such as melanoma, head and neck, liver or kidney cancer. Sequenced here: CD4+ or CD8+ T cells sorted from blood, sampled in a trial of the OX40 agonist ivuxolimab. CDR3 sequence reads: CASSQGTGRISEAFF. In nucleotides, the CDR3 is TGCGCCAGCAGCCAAGGTACAGGGAGAATATCTGAAGCTTTCTTT.